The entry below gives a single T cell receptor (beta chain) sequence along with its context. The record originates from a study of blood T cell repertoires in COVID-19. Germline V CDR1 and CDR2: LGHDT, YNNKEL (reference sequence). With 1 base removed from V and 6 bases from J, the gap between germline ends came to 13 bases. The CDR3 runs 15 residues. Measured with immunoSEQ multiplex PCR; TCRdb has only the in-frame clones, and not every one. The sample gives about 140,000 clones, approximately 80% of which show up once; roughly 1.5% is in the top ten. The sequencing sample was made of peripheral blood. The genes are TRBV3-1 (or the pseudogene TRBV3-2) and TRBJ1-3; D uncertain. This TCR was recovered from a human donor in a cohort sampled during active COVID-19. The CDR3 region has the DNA TGTGCCAGCAGCCAAGTTGCGCAGAGACTAAACACCATATATTTT. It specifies CASSQVAQRLNTIYF.